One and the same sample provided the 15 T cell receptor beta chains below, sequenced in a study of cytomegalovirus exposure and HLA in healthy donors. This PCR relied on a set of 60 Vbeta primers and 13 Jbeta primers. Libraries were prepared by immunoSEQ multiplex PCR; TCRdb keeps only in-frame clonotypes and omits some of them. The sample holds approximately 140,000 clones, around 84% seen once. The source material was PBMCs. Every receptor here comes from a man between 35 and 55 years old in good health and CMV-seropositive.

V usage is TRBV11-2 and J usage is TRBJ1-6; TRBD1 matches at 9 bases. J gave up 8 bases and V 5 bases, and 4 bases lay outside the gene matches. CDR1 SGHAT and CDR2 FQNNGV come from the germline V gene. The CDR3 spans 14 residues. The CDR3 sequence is CASSTRQGDSPLHF. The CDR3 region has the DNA TGTGCCAGCAGCACCCGACAGGGGGATTCACCCCTCCACTTT.

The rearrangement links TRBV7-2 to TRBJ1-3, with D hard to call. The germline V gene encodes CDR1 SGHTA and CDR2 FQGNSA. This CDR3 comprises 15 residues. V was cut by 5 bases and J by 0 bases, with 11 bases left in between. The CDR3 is CASSPYTSSGNTIYF. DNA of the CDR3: TGTGCCAGCAGCCCCTATACGAGCTCTGGAAACACCATATATTTT.

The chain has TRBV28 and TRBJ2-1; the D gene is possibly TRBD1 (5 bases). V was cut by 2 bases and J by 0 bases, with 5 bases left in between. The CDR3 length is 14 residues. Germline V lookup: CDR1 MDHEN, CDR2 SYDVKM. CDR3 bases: TGTGCCAGCAGTTTAACAGGCTCCTACAATGAGCAGTTCTTC. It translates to CASSLTGSYNEQFF.

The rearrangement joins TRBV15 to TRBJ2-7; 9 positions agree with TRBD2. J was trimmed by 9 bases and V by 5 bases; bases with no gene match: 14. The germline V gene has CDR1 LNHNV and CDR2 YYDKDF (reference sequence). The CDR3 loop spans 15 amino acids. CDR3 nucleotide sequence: TGTGCCACCAGCGGCGGGTCTAGCGGGAACCAAGGGCAGTACTTC. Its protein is CATSGGSSGNQGQYF. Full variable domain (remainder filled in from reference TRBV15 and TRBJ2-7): DAMVIQNPRYQVTQFGKPVTLSCSQTLNHNVMYWYQQKSSQAPKLLFHYYDKDFNNEADTPDNFQSRRPNTSFCFLDIRSPGLGDTAMYLCATSGGSSGNQGQYFGPGTRLTVT.

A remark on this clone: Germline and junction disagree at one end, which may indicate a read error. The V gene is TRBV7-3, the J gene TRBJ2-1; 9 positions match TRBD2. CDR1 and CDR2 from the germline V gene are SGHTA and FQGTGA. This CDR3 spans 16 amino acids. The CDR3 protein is CASSPSTSGVRNEQLF. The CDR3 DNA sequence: TGTGCCAGCAGCCCTTCGACTAGCGGAGTGCGGAATGAGCAGCTCTTC.

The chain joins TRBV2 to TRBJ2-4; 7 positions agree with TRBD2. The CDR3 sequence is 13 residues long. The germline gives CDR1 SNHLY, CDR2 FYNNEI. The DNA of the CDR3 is TGTGCAACTACGGCGGGAGACAAAAACATTCAGTACTTC. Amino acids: CATTAGDKNIQYF.

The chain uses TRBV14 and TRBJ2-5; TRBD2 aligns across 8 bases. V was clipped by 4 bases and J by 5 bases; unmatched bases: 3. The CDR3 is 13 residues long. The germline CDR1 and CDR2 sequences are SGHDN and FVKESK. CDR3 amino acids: CASSPAGAETQYF. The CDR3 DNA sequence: TGTGCCAGCAGCCCAGCGGGGGCCGAGACCCAGTACTTC.

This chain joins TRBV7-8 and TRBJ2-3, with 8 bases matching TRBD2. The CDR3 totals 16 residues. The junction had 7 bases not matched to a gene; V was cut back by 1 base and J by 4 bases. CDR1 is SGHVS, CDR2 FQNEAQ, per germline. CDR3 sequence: CASSLVGGVGADTQYF. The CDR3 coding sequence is TGTGCCAGCAGCTTAGTCGGGGGGGTGGGGGCAGATACGCAGTATTTT.

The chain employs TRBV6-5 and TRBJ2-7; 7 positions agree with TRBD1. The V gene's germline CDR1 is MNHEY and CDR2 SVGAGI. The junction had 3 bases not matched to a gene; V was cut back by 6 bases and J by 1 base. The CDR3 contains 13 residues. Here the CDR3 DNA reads TGTGCCAGCAGCGAGACAGGGTCCTACGAGCAGTACTTC. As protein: CASSETGSYEQYF.

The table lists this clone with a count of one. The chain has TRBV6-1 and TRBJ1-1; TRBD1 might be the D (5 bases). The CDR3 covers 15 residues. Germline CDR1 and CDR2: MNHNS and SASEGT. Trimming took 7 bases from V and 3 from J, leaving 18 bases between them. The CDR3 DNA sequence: TGTGCCAGCACACTAGGGCACGCGGGGGACACTGAAGCTTTCTTT. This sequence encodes CASTLGHAGDTEAFF.

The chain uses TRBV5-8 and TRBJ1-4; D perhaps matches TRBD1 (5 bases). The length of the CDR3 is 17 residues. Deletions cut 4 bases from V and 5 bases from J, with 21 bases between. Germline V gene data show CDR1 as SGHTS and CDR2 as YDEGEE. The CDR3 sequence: CASSRPLVGRVNEKLFF. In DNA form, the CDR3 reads TGTGCCAGCAGCAGGCCCCTAGTTGGCAGGGTGAATGAAAAACTGTTTTTT.

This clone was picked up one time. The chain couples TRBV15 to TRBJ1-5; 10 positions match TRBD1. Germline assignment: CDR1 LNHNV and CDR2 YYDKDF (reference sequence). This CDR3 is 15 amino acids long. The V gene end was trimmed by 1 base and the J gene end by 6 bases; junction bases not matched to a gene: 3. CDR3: CATSRATGGLQPQHF. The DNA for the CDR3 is TGTGCCACCAGCAGAGCGACAGGGGGCCTTCAGCCCCAGCATTTT.

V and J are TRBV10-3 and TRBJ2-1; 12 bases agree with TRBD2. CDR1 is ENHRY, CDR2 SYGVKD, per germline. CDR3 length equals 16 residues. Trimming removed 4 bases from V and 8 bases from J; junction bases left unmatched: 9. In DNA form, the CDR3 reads TGTGCCATCAGTGCCCCGACTAGCGGGAGTTCGTATGAGCAGTTCTTC. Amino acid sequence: CAISAPTSGSSYEQFF.

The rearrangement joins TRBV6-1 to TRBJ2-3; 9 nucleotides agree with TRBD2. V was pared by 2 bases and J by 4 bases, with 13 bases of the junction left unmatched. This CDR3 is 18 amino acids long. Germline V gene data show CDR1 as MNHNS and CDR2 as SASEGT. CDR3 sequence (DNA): TGTGCCAGCAGTGAATTCCGCCGAGGGGCGGGGGGGGCAGATACGCAGTATTTT. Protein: CASSEFRRGAGGADTQYF.

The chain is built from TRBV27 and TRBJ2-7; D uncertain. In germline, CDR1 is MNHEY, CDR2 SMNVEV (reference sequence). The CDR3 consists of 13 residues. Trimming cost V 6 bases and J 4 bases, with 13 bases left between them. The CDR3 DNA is TGTGCCAGCAGGCCGGGTTATTCTTACGAGCAGTACTTC. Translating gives CASRPGYSYEQYF.